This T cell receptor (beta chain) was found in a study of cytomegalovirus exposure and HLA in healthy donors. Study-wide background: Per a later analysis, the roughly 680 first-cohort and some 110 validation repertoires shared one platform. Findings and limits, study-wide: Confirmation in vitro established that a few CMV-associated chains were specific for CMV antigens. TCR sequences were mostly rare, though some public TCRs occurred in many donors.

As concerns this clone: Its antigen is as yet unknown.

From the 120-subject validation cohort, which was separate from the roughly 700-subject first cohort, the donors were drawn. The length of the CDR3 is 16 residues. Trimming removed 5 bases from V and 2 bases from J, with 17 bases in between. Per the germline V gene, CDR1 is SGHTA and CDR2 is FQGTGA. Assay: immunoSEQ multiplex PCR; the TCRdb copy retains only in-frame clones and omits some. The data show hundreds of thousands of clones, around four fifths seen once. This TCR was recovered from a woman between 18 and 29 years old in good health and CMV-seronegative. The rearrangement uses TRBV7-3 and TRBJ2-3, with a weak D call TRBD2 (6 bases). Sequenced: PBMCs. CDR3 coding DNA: TGTGCCAGCAGCCCTCTGGCGGGGCCATTCACAGATACGCAGTATTTT. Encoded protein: CASSPLAGPFTDTQYF.